This T cell receptor (beta chain) was sequenced for a study of cytomegalovirus exposure and HLA in healthy donors. As regards this clone: Its specificity is unknown.

Repertoires were generated with immunoSEQ multiplex PCR, while TCRdb's copy carries only in-frame clones and drops some. The sample has fewer than 120,000 clones; roughly 90% are singletons. Findings of the study overall: Cytomegalovirus association was assigned to approximately 160 TCR beta chains. The tendency of first-cohort TCR clusters to co-occur in the 90 to 150 validation repertoires was the finding of a later analysis.

The germline V gene encodes CDR1 MNHEY and CDR2 SMNVEV (reference sequence). V trimming: 0 bases; J trimming: 1 base; junction bases outside the gene matches: 5. This CDR3 has 18 residues. Sequencing input: PBMCs. The chain couples TRBV27 to TRBJ2-7; 14 bases align to TRBD2. The clonotype comes from a woman aged 25 to 45 in good health and CMV-seropositive. The chain's CDR3 is CASSLSGLAGAKSYEQYF. CDR3 sequence (DNA): TGTGCCAGCAGTTTATCGGGACTAGCGGGAGCAAAATCCTACGAGCAGTACTTC.